The clone carrying this T cell receptor (beta chain) was recorded only once. Its antigen is still unknown. In the original workflow: Owing to the provision of junction-only sequences devoid of quality scores by immunoSEQ, filtering differed. Produced via immunoSEQ multiplex PCR; TCRdb's table is partial and in-frame only. V and J calls and clone size follow that table, whereas D and trimming were derived from the DNA. This repertoire shows around 1,900,000 clones, 85% to 95% found once; its top ten account for less than 2%. The data derive from a study of shared clonotypes between healthy human individuals. Study-wide results and caveats: Sample collection involved blood only; tissue repertoires are likely different. Clonotypes shared by all four donors outscored non-shared clonotypes in generation probability. Researchers found naive subsets generally carried larger estimated richness than memory subsets.

CD45RO-negative cells were positively selected for CCR7, leaving out terminally differentiated effector memory CD45RA+ cells. CDR1 is SQVTM, CDR2 ANQGSEA, per germline. Trimming removed 6 bases from V and 4 bases from J; junction bases left unmatched: 2. CDR3 length: 11 amino acids. The TCR originated in a young man in good health. Some clones in this sample may be carry-over from other donors' samples. The chain combines TRBV29-1 with TRBJ2-5, with 7 positions matching TRBD2. The sequenced sample was naive CD8+ T cells from PBMCs. This CDR3 is CSVGGGETQYF. The CDR3 DNA follows: TGCAGCGTGGGCGGGGGAGAGACCCAGTACTTC.